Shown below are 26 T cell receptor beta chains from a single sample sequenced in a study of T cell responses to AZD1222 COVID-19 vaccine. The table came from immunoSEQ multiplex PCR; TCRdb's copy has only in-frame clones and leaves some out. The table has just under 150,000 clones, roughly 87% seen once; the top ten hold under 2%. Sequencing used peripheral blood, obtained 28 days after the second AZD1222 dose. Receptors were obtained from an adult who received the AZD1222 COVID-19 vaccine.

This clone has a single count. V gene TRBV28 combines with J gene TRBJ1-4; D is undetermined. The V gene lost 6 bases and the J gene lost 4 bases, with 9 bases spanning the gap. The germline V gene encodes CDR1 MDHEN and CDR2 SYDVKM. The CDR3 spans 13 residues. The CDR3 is CASRPGSNEKLFF. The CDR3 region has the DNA TGTGCCAGCAGGCCTGGGAGTAATGAAAAACTGTTTTTT.

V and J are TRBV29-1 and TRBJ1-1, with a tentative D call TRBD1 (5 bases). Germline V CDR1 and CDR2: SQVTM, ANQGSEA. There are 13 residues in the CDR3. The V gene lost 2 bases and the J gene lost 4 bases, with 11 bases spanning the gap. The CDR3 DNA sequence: TGCAGCGTTGAACCAGGGTCGGGCACTGAAGCTTTCTTT. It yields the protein CSVEPGSGTEAFF.

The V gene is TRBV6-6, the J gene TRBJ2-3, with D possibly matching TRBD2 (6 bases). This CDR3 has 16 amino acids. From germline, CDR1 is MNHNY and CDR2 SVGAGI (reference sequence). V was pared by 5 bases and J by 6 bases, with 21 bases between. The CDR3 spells CASSGDFFTSHDTQYF. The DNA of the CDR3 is TGTGCCAGCAGTGGGGACTTTTTCACCTCACACGATACGCAGTATTTT.

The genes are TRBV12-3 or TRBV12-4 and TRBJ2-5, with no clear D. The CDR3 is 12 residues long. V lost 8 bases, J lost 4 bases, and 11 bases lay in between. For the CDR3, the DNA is TGTGCCAGCGGAATCTCTCCAGAGACCCAGTACTTC. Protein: CASGISPETQYF.

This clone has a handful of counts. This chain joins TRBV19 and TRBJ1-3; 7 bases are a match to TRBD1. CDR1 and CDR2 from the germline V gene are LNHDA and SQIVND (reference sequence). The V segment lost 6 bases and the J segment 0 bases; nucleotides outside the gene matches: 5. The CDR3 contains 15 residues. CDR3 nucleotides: TGTGCCAGTAGGCGACAGGGCGTCTCTGGAAACACCATATATTTT. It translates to CASRRQGVSGNTIYF.

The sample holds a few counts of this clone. The CDR3 loop is CASSQEIGAPPFEQYF. For the CDR3, the DNA is TGTGCCAGCAGCCAAGAAATAGGGGCACCCCCTTTCGAGCAGTACTTC. The chain has TRBV4-2 and TRBJ2-7; D possibly corresponds to TRBD1 (5 bases). Trimming took off 0 bases at V and 6 bases at J, with 18 bases between the two ends. The germline CDR1 and CDR2 sequences are LGHNA and YNFKEQ. This CDR3 has 16 residues.

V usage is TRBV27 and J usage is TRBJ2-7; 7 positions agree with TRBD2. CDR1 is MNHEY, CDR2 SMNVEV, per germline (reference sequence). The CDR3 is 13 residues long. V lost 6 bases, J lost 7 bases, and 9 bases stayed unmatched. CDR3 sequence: CASSPTSLWEQYF. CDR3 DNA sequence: TGTGCCAGCAGCCCGACTAGCCTCTGGGAGCAGTACTTC.

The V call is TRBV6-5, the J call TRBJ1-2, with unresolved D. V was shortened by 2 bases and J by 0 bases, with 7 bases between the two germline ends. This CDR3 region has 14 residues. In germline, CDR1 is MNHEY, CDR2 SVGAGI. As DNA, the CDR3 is TGTGCCAGCAGTTACGAGCCGACTAACTATGGCTACACCTTC. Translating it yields CASSYEPTNYGYTF.

CDR3 sequence (DNA): TGCGCCAGCAGAGACAGGGGGAACTACAATGAGCAGTTCTTC. This sequence encodes CASRDRGNYNEQFF. The chain uses TRBV5-1 and TRBJ2-1; 9 nucleotides align to TRBD1. This CDR3 is 14 amino acids long. Germline CDR1 and CDR2: SGHRS and YFSETQ. V gave up 5 bases and J gave up 3 bases; unmatched junction bases: 3.

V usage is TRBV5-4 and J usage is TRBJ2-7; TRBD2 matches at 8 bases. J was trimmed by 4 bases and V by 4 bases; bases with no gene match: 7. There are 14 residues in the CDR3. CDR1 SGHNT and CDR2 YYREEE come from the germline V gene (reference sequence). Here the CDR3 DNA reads TGTGCCAGCAGCATGAAGAGCGGGAGATACGAGCAGTACTTC. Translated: CASSMKSGRYEQYF.

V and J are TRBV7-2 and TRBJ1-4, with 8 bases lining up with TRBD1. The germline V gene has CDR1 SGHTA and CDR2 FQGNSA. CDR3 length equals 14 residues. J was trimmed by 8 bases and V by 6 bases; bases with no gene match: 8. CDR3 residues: CASSRGTGGEKLFF. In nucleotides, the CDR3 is TGTGCCAGCAGTCGCGGGACAGGAGGAGAAAAACTGTTTTTT.

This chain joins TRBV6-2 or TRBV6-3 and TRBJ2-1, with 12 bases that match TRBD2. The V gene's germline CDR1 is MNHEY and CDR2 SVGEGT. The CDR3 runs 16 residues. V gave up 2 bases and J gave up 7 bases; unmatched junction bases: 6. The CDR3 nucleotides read TGTGCCAGCAGTTACCTAGGACTAGCGGGGTTTAATGAGCAGTTCTTC. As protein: CASSYLGLAGFNEQFF.

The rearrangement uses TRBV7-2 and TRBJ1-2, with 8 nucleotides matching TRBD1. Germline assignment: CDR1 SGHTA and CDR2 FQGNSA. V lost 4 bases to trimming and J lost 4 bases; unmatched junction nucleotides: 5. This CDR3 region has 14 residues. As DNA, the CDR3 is TGTGCCAGCAGCTCGGGACAGGTGATCTATGGCTACACCTTC. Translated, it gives CASSSGQVIYGYTF.

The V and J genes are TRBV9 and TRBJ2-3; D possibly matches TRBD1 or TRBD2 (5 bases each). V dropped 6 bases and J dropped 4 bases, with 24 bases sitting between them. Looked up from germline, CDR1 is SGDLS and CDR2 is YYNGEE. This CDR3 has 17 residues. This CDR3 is CASKDLSGVGDPDTQYF. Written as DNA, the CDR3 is TGTGCCAGCAAAGACCTTTCTGGAGTAGGGGACCCAGATACGCAGTATTTT.

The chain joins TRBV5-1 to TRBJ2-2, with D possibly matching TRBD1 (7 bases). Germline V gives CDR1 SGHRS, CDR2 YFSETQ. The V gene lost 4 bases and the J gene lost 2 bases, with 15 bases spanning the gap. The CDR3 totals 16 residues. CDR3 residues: CASSAGTETNTGELFF. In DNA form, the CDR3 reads TGCGCCAGCAGCGCGGGGACAGAAACTAACACCGGGGAGCTGTTTTTT.

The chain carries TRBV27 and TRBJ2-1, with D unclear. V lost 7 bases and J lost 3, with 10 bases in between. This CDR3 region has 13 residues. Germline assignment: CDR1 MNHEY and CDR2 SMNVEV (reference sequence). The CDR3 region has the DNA TGTGCCAGCAAGGGCGGATACTACAATGAGCAGTTCTTC. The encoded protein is CASKGGYYNEQFF.

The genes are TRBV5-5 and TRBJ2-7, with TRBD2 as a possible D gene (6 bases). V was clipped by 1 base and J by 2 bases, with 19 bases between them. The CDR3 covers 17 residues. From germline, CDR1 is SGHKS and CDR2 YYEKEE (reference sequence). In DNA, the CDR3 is TGTGCCAGCAGCTTGAGGGATTTGCGGGACCCCCCCTACGAGCAGTACTTC. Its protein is CASSLRDLRDPPYEQYF.

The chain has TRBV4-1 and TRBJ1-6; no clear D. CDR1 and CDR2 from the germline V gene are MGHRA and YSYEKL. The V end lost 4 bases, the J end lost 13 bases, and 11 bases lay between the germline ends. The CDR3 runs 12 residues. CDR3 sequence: CASSPVGNPLHF. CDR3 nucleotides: TGCGCCAGCAGCCCGGTGGGCAATCCCCTCCACTTT.

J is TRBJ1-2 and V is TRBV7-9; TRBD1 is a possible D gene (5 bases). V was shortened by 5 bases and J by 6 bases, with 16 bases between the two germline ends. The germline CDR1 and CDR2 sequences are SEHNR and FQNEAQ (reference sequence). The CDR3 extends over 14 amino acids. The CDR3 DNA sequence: TGTGCCAGCAGCACCCCGGGACGGTCGGATGGCTACACCTTC. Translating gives CASSTPGRSDGYTF.

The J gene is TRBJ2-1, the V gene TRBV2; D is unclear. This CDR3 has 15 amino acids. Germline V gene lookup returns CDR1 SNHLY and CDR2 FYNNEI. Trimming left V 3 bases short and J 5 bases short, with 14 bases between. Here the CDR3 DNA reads TGTGCCAGCAGTGATAGTCCCTTGGGGAACAATGAGCAGTTCTTC. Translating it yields CASSDSPLGNNEQFF.

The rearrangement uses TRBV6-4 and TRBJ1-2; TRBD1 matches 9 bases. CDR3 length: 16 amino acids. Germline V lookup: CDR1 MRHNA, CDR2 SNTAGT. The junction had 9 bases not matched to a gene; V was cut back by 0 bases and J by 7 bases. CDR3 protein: CASSDSPGTGIGGYTF. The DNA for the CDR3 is TGTGCCAGCAGTGACTCCCCTGGGACAGGGATCGGTGGCTACACCTTC.

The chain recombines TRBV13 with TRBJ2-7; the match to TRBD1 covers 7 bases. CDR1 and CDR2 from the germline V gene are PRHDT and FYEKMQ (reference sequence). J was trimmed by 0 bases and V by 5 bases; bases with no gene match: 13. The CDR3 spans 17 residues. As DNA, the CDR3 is TGTGCCAGCAGCGACCAAATGTGGGGACAGAGCTCCTACGAGCAGTACTTC. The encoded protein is CASSDQMWGQSSYEQYF. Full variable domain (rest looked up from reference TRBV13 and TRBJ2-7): AAGVIQSPRHLIKEKRETATLKCYPIPRHDTVYWYQQGPGQDPQFLISFYEKMQSDKGSIPDRFSAQQFSDYHSELNMSSLELGDSALYFCASSDQMWGQSSYEQYFGPGTRLTVT.

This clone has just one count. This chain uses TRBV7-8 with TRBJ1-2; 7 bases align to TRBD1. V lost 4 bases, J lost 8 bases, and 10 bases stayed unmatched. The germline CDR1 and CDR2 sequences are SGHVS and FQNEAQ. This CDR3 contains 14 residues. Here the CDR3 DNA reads TGTGCCAGCAGCTCCACGGACAGGCTCGGCGGCTACACCTTC. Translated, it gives CASSSTDRLGGYTF. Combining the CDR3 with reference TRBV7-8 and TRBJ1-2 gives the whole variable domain GAGVSQSPRYKVAKRGQDVALRCDPISGHVSLFWYQQALGQGPEFLTYFQNEAQLDKSGLPSDRFFAERPEGSVSTLKIQRTQQEDSAVYLCASSSTDRLGGYTFGSGTRLTVV.

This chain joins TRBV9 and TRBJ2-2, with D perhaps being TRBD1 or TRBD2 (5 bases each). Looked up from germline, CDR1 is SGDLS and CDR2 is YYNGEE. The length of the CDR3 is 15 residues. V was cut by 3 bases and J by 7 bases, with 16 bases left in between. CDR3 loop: CASSERGASIGELFF. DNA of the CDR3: TGTGCCAGCAGCGAGCGAGGGGCGTCGATCGGGGAGCTGTTTTTT.

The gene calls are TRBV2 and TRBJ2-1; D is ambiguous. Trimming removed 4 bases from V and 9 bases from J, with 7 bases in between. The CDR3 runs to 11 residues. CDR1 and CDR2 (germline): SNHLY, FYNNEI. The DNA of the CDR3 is TGTGCCAGCAGTGGCGGAGCTGAGCAGTTCTTC. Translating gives CASSGGAEQFF. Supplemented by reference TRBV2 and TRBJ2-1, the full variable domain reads EPEVTQTPSHQVTQMGQEVILRCVPISNHLYFYWYRQILGQKVEFLVSFYNNEISEKSEIFDDQFSVERPDGSNFTLKIRSTKLEDSAMYFCASSGGAEQFFGPGTRLTVL.

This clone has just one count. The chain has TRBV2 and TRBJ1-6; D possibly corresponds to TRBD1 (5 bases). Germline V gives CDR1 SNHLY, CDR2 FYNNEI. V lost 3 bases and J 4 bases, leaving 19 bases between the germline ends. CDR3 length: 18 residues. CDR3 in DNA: TGTGCCAGCAGTGACAGGGACCGATTTCCACCTTATAATTCACCCCTCCACTTT. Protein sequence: CASSDRDRFPPYNSPLHF. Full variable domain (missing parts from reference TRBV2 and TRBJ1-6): EPEVTQTPSHQVTQMGQEVILRCVPISNHLYFYWYRQILGQKVEFLVSFYNNEISEKSEIFDDQFSVERPDGSNFTLKIRSTKLEDSAMYFCASSDRDRFPPYNSPLHFGNGTRLTVT.